This T cell receptor (beta chain) stems from a study of tumor-infiltrating lymphocytes in primary liver carcinoma. Background on the study: The cohort included men and women aged 30 to 69 years.

The input was approximately 0.45 ug total RNA; TCR beta cDNA was made from it with a constant-region primer. The TCR beta library was amplified through three nested multiplex PCR rounds in a modified ARM-PCR procedure. For 10 cycles apiece, the opening two PCR rounds ran with TRBV1-TRBV30 forward primers and a C-beta reverse primer. TCRdb processed the multiplex PCR reads anew with MiXCR; each CDR3 protein has one entry. The sample records fewer than 350,000 distinct CDR3 sequences, 65% being singletons. Alongside blood RNA obtained from unsorted whole blood, germline DNA was also extracted. Concerning this clonotype: Antigen specificity is unknown. Its ends do not fully match the called genes, so a read error is possible.

Study-wide findings and caveats: Researchers found tumor-adjacent and tumor-blood pairs overlapped less than tumor region pairs.

The CDR3 spans 15 residues. Germline V gene data show CDR1 as GTSNPN and CDR2 as SVGIG (reference sequence). The receptor's source is a man aged 40-49 years with primary liver carcinoma and hepatitis B virus infection. The sequenced material came from peripheral blood. The chain employs TRBV30 and TRBJ1-1; TRBD1 agrees at 11 bases. CDR3 sequence (DNA): TGTGCCTGGACCCCCTGGGACAGGGGGGAAACTGAAGCTCTCTTT. Translating it yields CAWTPWDRGETEALF.